This TCR beta chain is from a study of blood T cell repertoires in COVID-19. The study drew participants aged about 18 to 89 years from 20 to 30 US areas. Cohorts were assigned according to the clinical history that participants reported. Profiled with immunoSEQ multiplex PCR; TCRdb holds only in-frame clones, not every one. The table lists almost 200,000 clones, 89% of them singletons. CDR3 length equals 13 residues. The V end was cut by 1 base, the J end by 10 bases, with 10 bases between. Germline V lookup: CDR1 SGHVS, CDR2 FNYEAQ. The sequence derives from a woman in her late teens or twenties who had recovered from COVID-19. The sequencing input was PBMCs or T cells enriched from blood (not recorded which). V usage is TRBV7-6 and J usage is TRBJ2-2; D perhaps matches TRBD1 (6 bases). The CDR3 loop is CASSLDTGLELFF. CDR3 in DNA: TGTGCCAGCAGCTTAGATACAGGGTTGGAGCTGTTTTTT. Using reference TRBV7-6 and TRBJ2-2 for the parts outside the CDR3, the full variable domain is GAGVSQSPRYKVTKRGQDVALRCDPISGHVSLYWYRQALGQGPEFLTYFNYEAQQDKSGLPNDRFSAERPEGSISTLTIQRTEQRDSAMYRCASSLDTGLELFFGEGSRLTVL.